Listed below are T cell receptor beta chains from one sample, sequenced in a study of cytomegalovirus exposure and HLA in healthy donors. The assay was immunoSEQ multiplex PCR, and TCRdb's table has in-frame clones only and misses some. The sample includes under 150,000 clones, roughly 90% of them seen just once. The material sequenced was PBMCs. The receptors were sampled from a woman between 18 and 30 years old in good health and CMV-seropositive. Each CDR3 is given with its conserved first and last residue. The D gene is left open where the match is weak. The size entry is marked missing in some rows and otherwise reads once, few, many or a size class.

J | length | V | size | D | DNA | CDR3
TRBJ2-2 | 13 | TRBV2 | - | - | TGTGCCAGCGGGACACTGAACACCGGGGAGCTGTTTTTT | CASGTLNTGELFF
TRBJ2-5 | 15 | TRBV7-8 | - | - | TGTGCCAGCAGCTTAGTACTACGGGTCCAAGAGACCCAGTACTTC | CASSLVLRVQETQYF
TRBJ2-7 | 14 | TRBV7-2 | - | - | TGTGCCAGCAGCTTATTTTCTGGGAGCTACGAGCAGTACTTC | CASSLFSGSYEQYF
TRBJ1-1 | 13 | TRBV28 | - | TRBD1 | TGTGCCACCCGCAGGGGGCCGAACACTGAAGCTTTCTTT | CATRRGPNTEAFF
TRBJ1-5 | 14 | TRBV19 | - | - | TGTGCCAGTAGTCTCGGGACTGTGAATCAGCCCCAGCATTTT | CASSLGTVNQPQHF
TRBJ2-7 | 12 | TRBV30 | - | - | TGTGCCTGGAGCCTTACTCCGGGACACATGTTCTTC | CAWSLTPGHMFF
TRBJ2-5 | 18 | TRBV5-1 | - | TRBD2 | TGCGCCAGCTCCCCCAAAGGACTAGCGGGGGGGGCCGGAGAGACCCAGTACTTC | CASSPKGLAGGAGETQYF
TRBJ1-3 | 16 | TRBV2 | once | - | TGTGCCAGCAGGGGAGGGGTTCTCCCTTCTGGAAACACCATATATTTT | CASRGGVLPSGNTIYF
TRBJ1-1 | 13 | TRBV19 | - | - | TGTGCCAGTAGTTCGGACACCCACACTGAAGCTTTCTTT | CASSSDTHTEAFF
TRBJ1-2 | 14 | TRBV27 | - | TRBD1 | TGTGCCAGCAGTTTGCAGGGGGCTGGCTATGGCTACACCTTC | CASSLQGAGYGYTF
TRBJ1-4 | 13 | TRBV29-1 | - | - | TGCAGCGTTGTAGTAGCAACTAATGAAAAACTGTTTTTT | CSVVVATNEKLFF
TRBJ2-5 | 15 | TRBV11-2 | once | - | TGTGCCAGCAGTCCCGCTAGGGCGGGGCAAGAGACCCAGTACTTC | CASSPARAGQETQYF
TRBJ1-1 | 18 | TRBV9 | - | TRBD1 | TGTGCCAGCAGCGCGCCCCCCGGGACAGGGTCTAGGAACACTGAAGCTTTCTTT | CASSAPPGTGSRNTEAFF
TRBJ1-2 | 15 | TRBV6-1 | - | - | TGTGCCAGCAGTGGAGATACAGGGCCGGGCTATGGCTACACCTTC | CASSGDTGPGYGYTF
TRBJ1-1 | 16 | TRBV14 | - | - | TGTGCCAGCAGCCAAGTTCGTAAAAAGGGACACAATGAAGCTTTCTTT | CASSQVRKKGHNEAFF
TRBJ1-5 | 15 | TRBV28 | - | - | TGTGCCAGCAGTTTAAGGGGCGGATACAATCAGCCCCAGCATTTT | CASSLRGGYNQPQHF
TRBJ2-5 | 15 | TRBV7-6 | - | TRBD1 | TGTGCCAGCAGCCTGGGACAGAACTTCGAAGAGACCCAGTACTTC | CASSLGQNFEETQYF
TRBJ1-1 | 14 | TRBV29-1 | - | TRBD1 | TGCAGCGTTCGTAATAACAGGGGAAACACTGAAGCTTTCTTT | CSVRNNRGNTEAFF
TRBJ1-2 | 12 | TRBV5-4 | - | - | TGTGCCAGCAGCACAGGAAATTTAATCAACACCTTC | CASSTGNLINTF
TRBJ2-7 | 15 | TRBV11-2 | - | - | TGTGCCAGCGCCTCGTTTGCGGGTCTGGGCTACGAGCAGTACTTC | CASASFAGLGYEQYF
TRBJ1-1 | 11 | TRBV20-1 | once | - | TGCAGTGCTAAACCCGCAGTTGAAGCTTTCTTT | CSAKPAVEAFF
TRBJ2-1 | 11 | TRBV20-1 | - | - | TGCAGTGCCCACGTCCGGAATGAGCAGTTCTTC | CSAHVRNEQFF
TRBJ2-1 | 17 | TRBV7-2 | - | TRBD2 | TGTGCCAGCAGCTTAAACGGGAGGGCCCGGTCCTACAATGAGCAGTTCTTC | CASSLNGRARSYNEQFF
TRBJ2-7 | 14 | TRBV21-1 | few | - | TGTGCCAGCAGCAAAGGGCAGGGTCCCTACGAGCAGTACTTC | CASSKGQGPYEQYF
TRBJ2-5 | 13 | TRBV5-1 | - | TRBD2 | TGCGCCAGCAGCCCATTAGCGGGCGAGACCCAGTACTTC | CASSPLAGETQYF